This TCR beta chain was found in a study of T-cell reconstitution after alpha-beta-depleted transplantation in children (dated by TCRdb to between 2015 and 2016). Concerning the study at large: Using TCR repertoire profiling, the study quantitatively followed how T-cell immune reconstitution unfolded in children after TCRalphabeta/CD19-depleted allogeneic hematopoietic cell transplantation. General study outcomes and caveats: In some patients, the high TCRbeta diversity seen at day 60 was put down to recipient T cells and intrathymic progenitors that had survived conditioning. Hyperexpanded clone frequencies declined over subsequent months; after one year, T-cell counts and TCRbeta diversity were mostly attributed to newly produced T cells. The apparently early recovery of alphabetaT-cell counts about two months after transplant reportedly depended on only several hundred rapidly expanded clones that came from non-depleted graft cells.

Library preparation employed PCR. Sequencing was carried out with an Illumina HiSeq 2500. To normalize quantification of the TCRbeta repertoire, the TCR libraries were built with molecular barcoding that relied on unique molecular identifiers. In TCRdb, the public reads were trimmed at Q25 with fastp and aligned with MiXCR, with productive beta chains retained. Rows matching on CDR3 protein sequence are summarized as one entry with the most common DNA and genes. This sample comprises about 240,000 distinct CDR3 sequences, roughly 25% of them detected only once. The top ten clonotypes cover 2% to 3% of the sample. The label giving this sample's treatment or condition can be read as: allogeneic hematopoietic cell transplantation with graft depleted of TCRalphabeta T cells and CD19 B cells. TCRalphabeta/CD19-depleted allogeneic hematopoietic cell grafts were given to the transplant recipients, all of whom were children.

The CDR3, from cysteine to phenylalanine, totals 15 residues. Only the CDR3 DNA stays, 45 bases, in frame from base 1. The germline V gene (reference sequence) provides CDR1 SEHNR and CDR2 FQNEAQ. V loses 0 bases of germline sequence and J loses 2 bases, and the interval between the two ends is 10 bases. Remarks on this clonotype: No cognate antigen has been identified for it. No much larger clone is present one base from it, and per-base qualities are unavailable.

Material: PBMCs, obtained before TCRalphabeta/CD19-depleted stem cell transplant. The source is a girl aged 2-10 years with Fanconi anemia, due to receive a stem cell transplant. The V gene is TRBV7-9 and the J gene is TRBJ1-2; TRBD1 is a weak D gene call, 5 bases matching. The CDR3 here reads CASSLASPGNYGYTF. The sequence in DNA is TGTGCCAGCAGCTTAGCATCACCAGGGAACTATGGCTACACCTTC.